This T cell receptor beta chain appears in the sequencing data of a study of blood T cell repertoires in COVID-19. In germline, CDR1 is GTSNPN, CDR2 SVGIG (reference sequence). The CDR3 runs to 15 residues. Trimming took 3 bases from V and 4 from J, leaving 13 bases between them. In the original analysis: Reference gene primers were amplified, and this amplification served to estimate nucleated cell counts. Clones were sequenced by immunoSEQ multiplex PCR, and TCRdb holds only the in-frame ones, with some missing. V, J and clone size are those of that table, while D and trimming were read from the DNA. Among tens of thousands of clones, approximately 85% were seen once, and the ten largest hold 16%.

J is TRBJ1-6 and V is TRBV30, with TRBD1 as a possible D gene (5 bases). The sample was peripheral blood. The origin of this receptor is a human donor in a cohort sampled during active COVID-19. In nucleotides, the CDR3 is TGTGCCTGGAGAATAAGGGGCAGTTATAATTCACCCCTCCACTTT. Residues: CAWRIRGSYNSPLHF.